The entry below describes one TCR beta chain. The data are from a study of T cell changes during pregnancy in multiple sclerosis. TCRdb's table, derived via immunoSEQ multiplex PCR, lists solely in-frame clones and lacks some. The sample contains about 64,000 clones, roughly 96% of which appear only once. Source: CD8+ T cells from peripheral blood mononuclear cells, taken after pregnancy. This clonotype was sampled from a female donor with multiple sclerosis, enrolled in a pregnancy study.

CDR3 protein: CASSSAGGGGNTIYF. The CDR3 DNA is TGTGCCAGCAGTTCGGCTGGGGGAGGTGGAAACACCATATATTTT. The chain carries TRBV28 and TRBJ1-3; maybe TRBD1 (5 bases). Trimming stripped 4 bases from V and 3 bases from J, with 13 bases between. CDR1 MDHEN and CDR2 SYDVKM come from the germline V gene. This CDR3 is 15 amino acids long.